Listed here are 23 T cell receptor beta chains from one sample, sequenced in a study of T-cell reconstitution after alpha-beta-depleted transplantation in children. This sample's TCRbeta library carried unique molecular identifier barcodes. One entry per CDR3 protein results from TCRdb running MiXCR on the PCR reads. The sample comprises about 200,000 distinct CDR3 sequences, under 8.5% of which are singletons, and about 40% rests with the top ten. The sequencing here drew on PBMCs, mostly from graft donor cells, taken 360 days after TCRalphabeta/CD19-depleted stem cell transplant. The receptors here all came from a male patient between 2 and 15 years old who had a stem cell transplant for acute myeloid leukemia, so the T cells may come from the graft donor.

The chain has TRBV18 and TRBJ1-4, with D uncertain. In germline, CDR1 is KGHSH, CDR2 LQKENI. V gave up 3 bases and J gave up 4 bases, with 6 bases separating them. The CDR3 loop spans 13 amino acids. In DNA, the CDR3 is TGTGCCAGCTCACCTGGGAATAATGAAAAACTGTTTTTT. It codes for CASSPGNNEKLFF.

The V call is TRBV6-1, the J call TRBJ1-5; D is ambiguous. Germline V gene lookup returns CDR1 MNHNS and CDR2 SASEGT. The CDR3 runs 14 residues. Trimming pared 5 bases from V and 6 bases from J, leaving 14 bases between. In DNA form, the CDR3 reads TGTGCCAGCAGTCGTACGTCGGGCGGTCAGCCCCAGCATTTT. Translating it yields CASSRTSGGQPQHF.

The rearrangement joins TRBV2 to TRBJ2-2; TRBD1 agrees at 7 bases. This CDR3 contains 15 residues. V lost 4 bases, J lost 3 bases, and 5 bases stayed unmatched. The germline gives CDR1 SNHLY, CDR2 FYNNEI. The DNA for the CDR3 is TGTGCCAGCAGTGCCGGGACAGCTTACACCGGGGAGCTGTTTTTT. This gives the protein CASSAGTAYTGELFF.

This clonotype was observed a few times. The chain recombines TRBV20-1 with TRBJ1-2; D gene ambiguous. CDR1 is DFQATT and CDR2 is SNEGSKA in the germline V gene (reference sequence). Trimming pared 3 bases from V and 3 bases from J, leaving 20 bases between. This CDR3 contains 16 residues. CDR3 sequence (DNA): TGCAGTGCTAGGGGATACCTAGGCGGTTTTTACTATGGCTACACCTTC. Amino acid sequence: CSARGYLGGFYYGYTF.

The chain carries TRBV2 and TRBJ1-5; 9 bases are a match to TRBD1. The CDR3 consists of 15 residues. V shed 5 bases and J 1 base; nucleotides not matched to a gene: 3. The germline CDR1 and CDR2 sequences are SNHLY and FYNNEI. CDR3: CASSQQGASNQPQHF. As DNA, the CDR3 is TGTGCCAGCAGTCAACAGGGGGCGAGCAATCAGCCCCAGCATTTT.

This sequence joins TRBV7-3 and TRBJ2-2; D is ambiguous. Trimming took off 4 bases at V and 0 bases at J, with 12 bases between the two ends. CDR3 length equals 16 residues. Per germline, CDR1 SGHTA and CDR2 FQGTGA. The CDR3 DNA reads TGTGCCAGCAGCTCGACGGATCTCGCGAACACCGGGGAGCTGTTTTTT. Translating it yields CASSSTDLANTGELFF. Supplemented by reference TRBV7-3 and TRBJ2-2, the full variable domain reads GAGVSQTPSNKVTEKGKYVELRCDPISGHTALYWYRQSLGQGPEFLIYFQGTGAADDSGLPNDRFFAVRPEGSVSTLKIQRTERGDSAVYLCASSSTDLANTGELFFGEGSRLTVL.

This clonotype was seen only a few times. The chain uses TRBV15 and TRBJ1-1; D gene uncertain. This CDR3 comprises 15 residues. V dropped 0 bases and J dropped 0 bases, with 8 bases sitting between them. The germline CDR1 and CDR2 sequences are LNHNV and YYDKDF (reference sequence). The CDR3 DNA follows: TGTGCCACCAGCAGAGATTTGAGTATGAACACTGAAGCTTTCTTT. Translating gives CATSRDLSMNTEAFF. Together with reference TRBV15 and TRBJ1-1, the CDR3 gives the full variable domain: DAMVIQNPRYQVTQFGKPVTLSCSQTLNHNVMYWYQQKSSQAPKLLFHYYDKDFNNEADTPDNFQSRRPNTSFCFLDIRSPGLGDTAMYLCATSRDLSMNTEAFFGQGTRLTVV.

The gene calls are TRBV5-1 and TRBJ2-5; D is perhaps TRBD2 (5 bases). Trimming cost V 2 bases and J 6 bases, with 14 bases left between them. CDR3 size: 14 residues. CDR1 is SGHRS, CDR2 YFSETQ, per germline. The CDR3 DNA is TGCGCCAGCAGCTTAGTGCCGGGAATGAAGACCCAGTACTTC. It yields the protein CASSLVPGMKTQYF.

This clonotype was detected a few times. This rearrangement joins TRBV12-3 or TRBV12-4 to TRBJ2-7; 9 bases agree with TRBD1. Losses at the gene ends were 5 bases for V and 5 bases for J; bases not matched to a gene: 10. The CDR3 has 15 amino acids. For the CDR3, the DNA is TGTGCCAGCAGTGTATCCGGGACAGGGATTCACGAGCAGTACTTC. Translated: CASSVSGTGIHEQYF.

In its sample, this clonotype was seen a few times. The V and J genes are TRBV28 and TRBJ2-5, with 7 positions matching TRBD1. V lost 5 bases, J lost 1 base, and 7 bases stayed unmatched. CDR3 length: 15 residues. Germline V CDR1 and CDR2: MDHEN, SYDVKM. The CDR3 DNA is TGTGCCAGCAGTACAGACAGGGATCCCCAAGAGACCCAGTACTTC. It translates to CASSTDRDPQETQYF. Variable domain in full (rest from reference TRBV28 and TRBJ2-5): DVKVTQSSRYLVKRTGEKVFLECVQDMDHENMFWYRQDPGLGLRLIYFSYDVKMKEKGDIPEGYSVSREKKERFSLILESASTNQTSMYLCASSTDRDPQETQYFGPGTRLLVL.

This clonotype turned up a few times. The J gene is TRBJ2-1, the V gene TRBV12-3 or TRBV12-4; no definite D call. The V end lost 7 bases, the J end lost 6 bases, and 16 bases lay between the germline ends. The CDR3 consists of 14 residues. In nucleotides, the CDR3 is TGTGCCAGCAATCTAAATCGGGTAGTCAATGAGCAGTTCTTC. This translates into CASNLNRVVNEQFF.

This clonotype has a count of ten or more. This chain joins TRBV6-5 and TRBJ2-7; D ambiguous. Germline values: CDR1 MNHEY, CDR2 SVGAGI. The CDR3 loop spans 10 amino acids. Trimming took off 6 bases at V and 12 bases at J, with 12 bases between the two ends. The CDR3 reads CASRGVLWYF. The CDR3 coding sequence is TGTGCCAGCAGAGGCGTCTTATGGTACTTC.

The chain is built from TRBV5-6 and TRBJ2-7; possible D gene TRBD1, 6 bases. Germline values: CDR1 SGHDT, CDR2 YYEEEE. This CDR3 comprises 12 residues. Trimming took 8 bases from V and 3 from J, leaving 12 bases between them. The CDR3 is CASTGRNYEQYV. The CDR3 DNA sequence: TGTGCCAGTACAGGGAGAAACTACGAGCAGTACGTC.

In this sample, this clonotype turned up a few times. V usage is TRBV5-1 and J usage is TRBJ2-1, with 12 bases aligning to TRBD2. The V segment lost 3 bases and the J segment 0 bases; nucleotides outside the gene matches: 4. This CDR3 spans 17 amino acids. Germline V gene sequence: CDR1 SGHRS, CDR2 YFSETQ. The CDR3 region has the DNA TGCGCCAGCAGCTCATCTAGCGGGGGGGACTCCTACAATGAGCAGTTCTTC. Its protein is CASSSSSGGDSYNEQFF. The full variable domain, rest sourced from reference TRBV5-1 and TRBJ2-1, is KAGVTQTPRYLIKTRGQQVTLSCSPISGHRSVSWYQQTPGQGLQFLFEYFSETQRNKGNFPGRFSGRQFSNSRSEMNVSTLELGDSALYLCASSSSSGGDSYNEQFFGPGTRLTVL.

This clonotype has a count of ten or more. The V gene is TRBV20-1, the J gene TRBJ2-3; D not certain. The CDR3 is 13 residues long. Trimming left V 5 bases short and J 0 bases short, with 9 bases between. The germline CDR1 and CDR2 sequences are DFQATT and SNEGSKA (reference sequence). The CDR3 nucleotides are TGCAGTGCTCAACGACAAAGCACAGATACGCAGTATTTT. Translated: CSAQRQSTDTQYF.

This clonotype was observed at least ten times. This chain links TRBV29-1 with TRBJ1-2; 7 bases agree with TRBD1. With 7 bases clipped from V and 4 bases from J, the junction kept 6 bases outside the gene matches. This CDR3 has 12 amino acids. Germline V gives CDR1 SQVTM, CDR2 ANQGSEA. The CDR3 nucleotides are TGCAGCGCCCCAGGGGGGCCCTATGGCTACACCTTC. This encodes CSAPGGPYGYTF.

This clonotype has a handful of counts. This chain joins TRBV10-2 and TRBJ2-7; D is perhaps TRBD2 (6 bases). V lost 0 bases to trimming and J lost 3 bases, with 15 bases between them. CDR1 and CDR2 (germline): WSHSY, SAAADI. The CDR3 length is 16 residues. CDR3 residues: CASSESGGALIYEQYV. CDR3 bases: TGCGCCAGCAGTGAGTCAGGCGGGGCATTGATCTACGAGCAGTACGTC.

The chain combines TRBV12-3 or TRBV12-4 with TRBJ1-2, with 7 bases matching TRBD1. The ends lost 6 bases at V and 7 bases at J; junction bases unmatched: 8. The CDR3 spans 13 residues. The CDR3 sequence: CASSLGTEAGYTF. CDR3 coding DNA: TGTGCCAGCAGCCTAGGGACAGAGGCTGGCTACACCTTC.

This clonotype was seen more than once but under ten times. This sequence joins TRBV6-1 and TRBJ2-6; no clear D gene. V lost 6 bases, J lost 0 bases, and 12 bases lay in between. Germline values: CDR1 MNHNS, CDR2 SASEGT. CDR3 size: 16 residues. CDR3 sequence reads: CASRVPPFSGANVLTF. The CDR3 DNA sequence: TGTGCCAGCAGGGTACCCCCGTTCTCTGGGGCCAACGTCCTGACTTTC.

This chain connects TRBV5-1 to TRBJ2-5, with D perhaps TRBD1 or TRBD2 (5 bases each). The CDR3 totals 13 residues. Trimming took off 0 bases at V and 7 bases at J, with 10 bases between the two ends. In germline, CDR1 is SGHRS, CDR2 YFSETQ. CDR3 sequence: CASSLARDGTQYF. As DNA, the CDR3 is TGCGCCAGCAGCTTGGCCAGGGACGGGACCCAGTACTTC.

This clonotype was recorded a few times. CDR3 amino acids: CASSATASLLYGYTF. CDR3 DNA sequence: TGTGCCAGCAGTGCGACAGCGTCGCTACTCTATGGCTACACCTTC. The chain combines TRBV12-3 or TRBV12-4 with TRBJ1-2, with D perhaps TRBD1 (5 bases). This CDR3 has 15 amino acids. Trimming stripped 5 bases from V and 4 bases from J, with 17 bases between.

This clonotype was recorded at least ten times. CDR3 sequence (DNA): TGCAGTGCTAGAGAAAGCGGGAGTTTCAACGAGCAGTACTTC. This gives the protein CSARESGSFNEQYF. J is TRBJ2-7 and V is TRBV20-1, with 8 nucleotides matching TRBD2. Germline V CDR1 and CDR2: DFQATT, SNEGSKA (reference sequence). Germline trimming cut 0 bases from V and 5 bases from J; bases unmatched to any gene: 6. The CDR3 is made up of 14 amino acids.

This clonotype was counted ten times or more. This chain links TRBV2 with TRBJ2-2; TRBD1 or TRBD2 may be the D gene (5 bases each). The CDR3 runs to 13 residues. The V end was cut by 6 bases, the J end by 6 bases, with 11 bases between. Germline loops: CDR1 SNHLY, CDR2 FYNNEI. The CDR3: CASRGPLSGELFF. CDR3 bases: TGTGCCAGCAGGGGACCCTTATCCGGGGAGCTGTTTTTT.